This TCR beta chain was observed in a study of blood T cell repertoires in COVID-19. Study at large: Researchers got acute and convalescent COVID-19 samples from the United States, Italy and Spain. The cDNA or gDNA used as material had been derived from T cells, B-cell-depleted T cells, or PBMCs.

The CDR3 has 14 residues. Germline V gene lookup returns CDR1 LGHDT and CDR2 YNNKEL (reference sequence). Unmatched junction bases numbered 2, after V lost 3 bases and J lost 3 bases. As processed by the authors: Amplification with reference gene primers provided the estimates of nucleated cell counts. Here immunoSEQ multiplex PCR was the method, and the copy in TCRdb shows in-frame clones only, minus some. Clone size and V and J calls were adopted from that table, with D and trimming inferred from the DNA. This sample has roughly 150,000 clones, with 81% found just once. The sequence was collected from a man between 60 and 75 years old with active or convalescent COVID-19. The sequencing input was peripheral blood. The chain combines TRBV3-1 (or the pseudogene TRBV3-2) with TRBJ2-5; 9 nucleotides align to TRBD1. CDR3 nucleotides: TGTGCCAGCAGCCACAGGGACAGGGAAGAGACCCAGTACTTC. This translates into CASSHRDREETQYF.